This TCR beta chain comes out of a study of cytomegalovirus exposure and HLA in healthy donors. The V gene's germline CDR1 is LNHDA and CDR2 SQIVND (reference sequence). V lost 5 bases to trimming and J lost 4 bases; unmatched junction nucleotides: 10. The CDR3 sequence is 15 residues long. Vbeta (60) and Jbeta (13) primers were used in the PCR. Some clones are missing from TCRdb's copy, which holds only in-frame ones; the method was immunoSEQ multiplex PCR. The repertoire has under 200,000 clones, 80% of them found once; the top ten carry 5% to 7%. This clone occurred once. Antigen unknown. Findings and caveats of the study: Most TCR sequences proved rare, with some public TCRs found in many donors. Fewer N-insertions (relative to the approximately 670-donor mean) were reportedly seen in an Asian-associated ancestry cluster in a later analysis.

The rearrangement uses TRBV19 and TRBJ2-7; 8 bases are shared with TRBD1. The TCR sequence derives from a man aged 35 to 55 in good health and CMV-seronegative. Sequenced material: PBMCs. The CDR3 loop is CASSPYGQGAYEQYF. The CDR3 nucleotides are TGTGCCAGTAGTCCCTATGGGCAGGGGGCTTACGAGCAGTACTTC.